This T cell receptor (beta chain) was recorded in a study of T cell responses to AZD1222 COVID-19 vaccine. As concerns this clone: Its antigen is not known.

Study conclusions and caveats: Donors were mostly white British, more females; clonal diversity possibly underestimated.

Some clones are missing from TCRdb's copy, which holds only in-frame ones; the method was immunoSEQ multiplex PCR. The top ten clones hold less than 1.3% of a sample with roughly 150,000 clones, 87% of them seen once. This sample comprised peripheral blood, obtained 28 days after the second AZD1222 dose. This sequence originates from an adult who received the AZD1222 COVID-19 vaccine.

The CDR3 reads CASSQAAGGYEQYF. The CDR3 DNA reads TGTGCCAGCAGCCAAGCGGCGGGGGGCTACGAGCAGTACTTC. The chain has TRBV4-2 and TRBJ2-7, with TRBD2 matching over 8 bases. Trimming at V came to 1 base and at J to 3 bases, leaving 2 bases not matched to a gene. The CDR3 spans 14 residues. Germline values: CDR1 LGHNA, CDR2 YNFKEQ.